These 6 T cell receptor beta chains were sequenced from one sample in a study of cytomegalovirus exposure and HLA in healthy donors. Primers: 60 Vbeta forward and 13 Jbeta reverse. Assay used: immunoSEQ multiplex PCR; TCRdb lists only in-frame clones, some missing. The repertoire holds about 120,000 clones, roughly 82% seen once, with 11% in the top ten. Sequences were obtained from PBMCs. Source of these receptors: a man between 35 and 55 years old in good health and CMV-seropositive.

The rearrangement links TRBV5-1 to TRBJ1-2, with D uncertain. CDR1 is SGHRS and CDR2 is YFSETQ in the germline V gene. V shed 7 bases and J shed 0 bases, with 13 bases lying between them. The CDR3 is made up of 14 amino acids. CDR3 DNA: TGCGCCAGCCGACGGGATTCCGCTAACTATGGCTACACCTTC. Its translation: CASRRDSANYGYTF.

This clone has only a few counts. The V gene is TRBV7-2, the J gene TRBJ2-3, with TRBD2 matching over 8 bases. The CDR3 runs to 15 residues. V was clipped by 5 bases and J by 1 base; unmatched bases: 5. In germline, CDR1 is SGHTA, CDR2 FQGNSA. The CDR3 bases are TGTGCCAGCAGCCAAGACGGGGGGGGCACAGATACGCAGTATTTT. Protein product: CASSQDGGGTDTQYF.

V gene TRBV5-1 combines with J gene TRBJ2-2, with TRBD1 identical over 7 bases. Germline-derived CDR1 and CDR2 are SGHRS and YFSETQ. J was trimmed by 5 bases and V by 0 bases; bases with no gene match: 4. The CDR3 runs 15 residues. The CDR3 protein is CASSLGTGYTGELFF. CDR3 coding DNA: TGCGCCAGCAGCTTGGGGACAGGTTATACCGGGGAGCTGTTTTTT.

The rearrangement links TRBV18 to TRBJ2-3; 9 nucleotides align to TRBD1. CDR1 is KGHSH, CDR2 LQKENI, per germline. The V and J ends lost 3 bases and 4 bases, in that order; junction bases with no gene match: 5. The CDR3 totals 15 residues. The CDR3, as DNA: TGTGCCAGCTCACCGGGGACAGGGCGTGCAGATACGCAGTATTTT. The encoded protein is CASSPGTGRADTQYF.

This chain joins TRBV6-5 and TRBJ2-3, with TRBD2 matching over 9 bases. CDR1 and CDR2 (germline): MNHEY, SVGAGI. The trim removed 7 bases at V and 3 bases at J, leaving 5 bases unmatched. The CDR3 runs 14 residues. The chain's CDR3 is CASNAGLATDTQYF. The CDR3 nucleotides are TGTGCCAGCAACGCGGGACTAGCTACAGATACGCAGTATTTT.

The CDR3 loop reads CSVWHSGNTIYF. The CDR3 DNA reads as TGCAGCGTTTGGCACTCTGGAAACACCATATATTTT. The rearrangement links TRBV29-1 to TRBJ1-3; D call uncertain. Trimming removed 5 bases from V and 0 bases from J, with 5 bases in between. Germline-derived CDR1 and CDR2 are SQVTM and ANQGSEA. CDR3 length: 12 residues.